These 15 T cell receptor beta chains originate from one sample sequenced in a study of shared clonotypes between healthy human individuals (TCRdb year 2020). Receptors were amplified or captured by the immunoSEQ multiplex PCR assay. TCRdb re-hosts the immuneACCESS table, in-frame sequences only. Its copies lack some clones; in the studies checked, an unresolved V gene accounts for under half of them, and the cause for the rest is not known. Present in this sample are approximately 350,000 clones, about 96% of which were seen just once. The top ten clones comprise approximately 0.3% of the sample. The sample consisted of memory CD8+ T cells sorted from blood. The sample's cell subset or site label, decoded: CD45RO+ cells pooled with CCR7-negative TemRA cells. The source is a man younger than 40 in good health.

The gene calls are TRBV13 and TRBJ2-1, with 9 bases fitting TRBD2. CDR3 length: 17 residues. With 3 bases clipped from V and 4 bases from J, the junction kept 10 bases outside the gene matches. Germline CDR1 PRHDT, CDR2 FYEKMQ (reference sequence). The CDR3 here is CASSFPPTSGVYNEQFF. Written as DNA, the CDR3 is TGTGCCAGCAGCTTTCCCCCGACTAGCGGAGTTTACAATGAGCAGTTCTTC.

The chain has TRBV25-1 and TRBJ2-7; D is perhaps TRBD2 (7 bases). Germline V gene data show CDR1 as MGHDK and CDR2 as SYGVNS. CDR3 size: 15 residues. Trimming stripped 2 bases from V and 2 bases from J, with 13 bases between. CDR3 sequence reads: CASSELGGRPYEQYF. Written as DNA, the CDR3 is TGTGCCAGCAGTGAACTCGGGGGGCGTCCCTACGAGCAGTACTTC.

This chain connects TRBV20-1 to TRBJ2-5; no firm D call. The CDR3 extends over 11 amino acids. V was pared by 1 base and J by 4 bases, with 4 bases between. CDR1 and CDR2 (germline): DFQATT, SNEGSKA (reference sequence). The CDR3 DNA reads TGCAGTGCTAGAGCAGCAGAGACCCAGTACTTC. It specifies CSARAAETQYF.

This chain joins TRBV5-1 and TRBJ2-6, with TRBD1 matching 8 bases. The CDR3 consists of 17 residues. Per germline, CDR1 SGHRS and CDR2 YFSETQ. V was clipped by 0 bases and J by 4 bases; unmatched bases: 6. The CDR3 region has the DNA TGCGCCAGCAGCTTGGAGGCCAGGGGGCGAGGGGCCAACGTCCTGACTTTC. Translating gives CASSLEARGRGANVLTF. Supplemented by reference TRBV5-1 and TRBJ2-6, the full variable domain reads KAGVTQTPRYLIKTRGQQVTLSCSPISGHRSVSWYQQTPGQGLQFLFEYFSETQRNKGNFPGRFSGRQFSNSRSEMNVSTLELGDSALYLCASSLEARGRGANVLTFGAGSRLTVL.

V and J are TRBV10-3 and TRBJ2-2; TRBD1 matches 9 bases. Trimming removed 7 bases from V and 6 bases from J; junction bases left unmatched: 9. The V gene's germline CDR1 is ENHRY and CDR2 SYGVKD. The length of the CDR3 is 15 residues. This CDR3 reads CAITDGQGMSGELFF. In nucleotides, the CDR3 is TGTGCCATCACCGACGGACAGGGGATGTCCGGGGAGCTGTTTTTT.

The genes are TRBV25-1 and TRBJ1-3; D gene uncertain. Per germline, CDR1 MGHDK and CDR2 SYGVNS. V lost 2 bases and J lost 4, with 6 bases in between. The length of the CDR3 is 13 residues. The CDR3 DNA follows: TGTGCCAGCAGTGAACCCAACGGAAACACCATATATTTT. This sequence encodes CASSEPNGNTIYF.

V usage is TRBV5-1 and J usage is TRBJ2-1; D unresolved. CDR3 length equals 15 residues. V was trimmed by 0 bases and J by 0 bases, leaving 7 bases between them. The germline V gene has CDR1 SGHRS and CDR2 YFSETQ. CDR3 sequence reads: CASSLATSSYNEQFF. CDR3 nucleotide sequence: TGCGCCAGCAGCTTGGCAACGAGCTCCTACAATGAGCAGTTCTTC. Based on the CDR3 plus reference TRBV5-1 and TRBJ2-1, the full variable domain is KAGVTQTPRYLIKTRGQQVTLSCSPISGHRSVSWYQQTPGQGLQFLFEYFSETQRNKGNFPGRFSGRQFSNSRSEMNVSTLELGDSALYLCASSLATSSYNEQFFGPGTRLTVL.

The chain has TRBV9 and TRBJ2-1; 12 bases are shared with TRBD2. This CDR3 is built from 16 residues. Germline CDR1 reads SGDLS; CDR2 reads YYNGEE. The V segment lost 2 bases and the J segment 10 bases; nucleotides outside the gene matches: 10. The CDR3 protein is CASSVPGTSGSGEQFF. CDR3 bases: TGTGCCAGCAGCGTCCCCGGGACTAGCGGGTCGGGGGAGCAGTTCTTC. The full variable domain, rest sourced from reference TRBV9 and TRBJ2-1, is DSGVTQTPKHLITATGQRVTLRCSPRSGDLSVYWYQQSLDQGLQFLIQYYNGEERAKGNILERFSAQQFPDLHSELNLSSLELGDSALYFCASSVPGTSGSGEQFFGPGTRLTVL.

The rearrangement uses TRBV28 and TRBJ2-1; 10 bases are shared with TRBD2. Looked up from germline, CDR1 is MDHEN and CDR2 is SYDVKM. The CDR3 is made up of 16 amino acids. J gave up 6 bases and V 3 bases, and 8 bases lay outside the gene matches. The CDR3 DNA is TGTGCCAGCAGTTTGGTGGCTAGCGGGAGTCCCAATGAGCAGTTCTTC. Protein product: CASSLVASGSPNEQFF.

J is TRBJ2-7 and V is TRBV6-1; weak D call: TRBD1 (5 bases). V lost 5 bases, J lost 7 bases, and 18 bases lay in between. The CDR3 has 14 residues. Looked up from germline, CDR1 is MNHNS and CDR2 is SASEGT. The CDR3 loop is CASSLQGPLGEQYF. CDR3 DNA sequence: TGTGCCAGCAGTCTTCAGGGCCCCCTTGGAGAGCAGTACTTC.

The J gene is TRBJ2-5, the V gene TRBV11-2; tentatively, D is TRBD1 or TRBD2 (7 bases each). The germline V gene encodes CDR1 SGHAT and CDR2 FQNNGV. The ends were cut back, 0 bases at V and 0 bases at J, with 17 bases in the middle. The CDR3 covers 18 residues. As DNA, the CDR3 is TGTGCCAGCAGCTTAGACTGGGAGGGCAGGGGGTACCAAGAGACCCAGTACTTC. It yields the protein CASSLDWEGRGYQETQYF.

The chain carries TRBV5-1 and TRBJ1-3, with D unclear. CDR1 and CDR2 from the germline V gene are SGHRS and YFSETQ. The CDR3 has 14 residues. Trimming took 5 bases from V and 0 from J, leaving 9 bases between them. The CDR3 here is CASSSEISGNTIYF. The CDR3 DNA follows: TGCGCCAGCAGTTCCGAGATCTCTGGAAACACCATATATTTT.

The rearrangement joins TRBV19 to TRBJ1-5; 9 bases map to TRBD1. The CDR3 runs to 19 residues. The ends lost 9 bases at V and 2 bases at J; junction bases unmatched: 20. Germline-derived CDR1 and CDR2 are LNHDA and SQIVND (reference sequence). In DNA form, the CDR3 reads TGTGCCAGGCGTAACCCGGACAGGGGATTTCCTCCAGGCAATCAGCCCCAGCATTTT. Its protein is CARRNPDRGFPPGNQPQHF.

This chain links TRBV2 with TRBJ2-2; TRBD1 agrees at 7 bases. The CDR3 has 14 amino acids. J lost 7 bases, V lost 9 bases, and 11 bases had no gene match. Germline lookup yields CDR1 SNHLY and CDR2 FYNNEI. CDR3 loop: CARGTVGAGGELFF. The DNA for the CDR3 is TGTGCCAGGGGGACAGTAGGGGCGGGCGGGGAGCTGTTTTTT.

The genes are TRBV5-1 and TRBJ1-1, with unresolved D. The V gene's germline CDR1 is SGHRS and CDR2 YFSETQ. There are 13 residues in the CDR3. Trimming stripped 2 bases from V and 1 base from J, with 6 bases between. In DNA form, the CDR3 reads TGCGCCAGCAGCTTCATCGCGAACACTGAAGCTTTCTTT. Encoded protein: CASSFIANTEAFF.